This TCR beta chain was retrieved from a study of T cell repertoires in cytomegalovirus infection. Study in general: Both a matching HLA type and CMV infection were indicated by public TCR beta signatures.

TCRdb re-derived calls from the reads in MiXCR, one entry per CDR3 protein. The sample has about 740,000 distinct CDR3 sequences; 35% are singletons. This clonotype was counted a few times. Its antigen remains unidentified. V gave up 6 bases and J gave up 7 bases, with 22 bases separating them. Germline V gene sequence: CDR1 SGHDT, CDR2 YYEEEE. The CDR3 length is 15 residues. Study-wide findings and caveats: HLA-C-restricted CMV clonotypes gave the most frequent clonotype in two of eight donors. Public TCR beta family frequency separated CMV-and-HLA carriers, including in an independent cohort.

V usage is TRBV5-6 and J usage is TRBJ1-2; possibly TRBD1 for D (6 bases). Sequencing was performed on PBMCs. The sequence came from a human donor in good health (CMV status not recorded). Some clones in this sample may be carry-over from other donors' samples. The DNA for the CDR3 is TGTGCCAGCATCCCACGATATCCGCCAGGGGCTGGCTACACCTTC. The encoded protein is CASIPRYPPGAGYTF.